The entry that follows covers one T cell receptor beta chain sequence. What it binds is unknown. Clones were sequenced by immunoSEQ multiplex PCR, and TCRdb holds only the in-frame ones, with some missing. The sample carries fewer than 150,000 clones, over 75% recorded once. This record belongs to a study of T cell responses to AZD1222 COVID-19 vaccine. Overall study: Pooling covered second doses at about 4 or about 12 weeks. Study results and caveats: It was only after the peak T cell response that any repertoires were sampled. Spike-specific TCR breadth and depth were elevated following two AZD1222 doses. Clonal diversity was possibly underestimated, and white British individuals and females predominated among donors.

From germline, CDR1 is SGHNT and CDR2 YYREEE (reference sequence). This CDR3 spans 14 amino acids. The ends were cut back, 0 bases at V and 6 bases at J, with 11 bases in the middle. V gene TRBV5-4 combines with J gene TRBJ2-3; no clear D. The specimen comprised peripheral blood, sampled on day 0 of AZD1222 vaccination. The receptor was derived from an adult in good health. The CDR3 sequence is CASSLGARPDTQYF. CDR3 bases: TGTGCCAGCAGCTTGGGCGCGAGACCTGATACGCAGTATTTT.